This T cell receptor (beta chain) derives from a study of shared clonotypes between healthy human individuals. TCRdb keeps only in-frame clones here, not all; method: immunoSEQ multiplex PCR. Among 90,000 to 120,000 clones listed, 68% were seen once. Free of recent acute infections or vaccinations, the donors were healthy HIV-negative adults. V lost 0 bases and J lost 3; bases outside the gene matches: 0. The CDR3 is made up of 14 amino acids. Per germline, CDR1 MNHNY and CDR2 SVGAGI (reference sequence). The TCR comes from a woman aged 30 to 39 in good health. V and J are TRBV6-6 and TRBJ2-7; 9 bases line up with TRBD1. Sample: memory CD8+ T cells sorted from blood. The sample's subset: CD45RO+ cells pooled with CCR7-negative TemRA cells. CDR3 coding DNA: TGTGCCAGCAGTTACTCGGACAGGGGCTACGAGCAGTACTTC. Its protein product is CASSYSDRGYEQYF.